A selection of T cell receptor beta chains follows, all from one sample in a study of T cell responses to AZD1222 COVID-19 vaccine. Repertoires were generated with immunoSEQ multiplex PCR, while TCRdb's copy carries only in-frame clones and drops some. The data hold 100,000 to 150,000 clones, with roughly 84% observed a single time. The sequences come from peripheral blood, collected on day 0 of AZD1222 vaccination. The receptor set was obtained from an adult in good health. CDR3s include the opening cysteine and the closing phenylalanine or tryptophan. The D gene is left open where the match is weak. The size entry is marked missing in some rows and otherwise reads once, few, many or a size class.

D gene: TRBD1
V gene: TRBV29-1
clone size: .
J gene: TRBJ1-2
CDR3 DNA: TGCAGCGCCTTAGAGCCGGGACAGGGAGGCTACACCTTC
CDR3 protein: CSALEPGQGGYTF

D gene: TRBD2
V gene: TRBV5-1
clone size: .
J gene: TRBJ2-1
CDR3 DNA: TGCGCCAGCAGCCCCGGACTAGCGGGGAAAAACAATGAGCAGTTCTTC
CDR3 protein: CASSPGLAGKNNEQFF

D gene: .
V gene: TRBV24-1
clone size: .
J gene: TRBJ2-7
CDR3 DNA: TGTGCCACCAGTGATCTCGAGACAGGAGCCTACGAGCAGTACTTC
CDR3 protein: CATSDLETGAYEQYF

D gene: .
V gene: TRBV6-2/TRBV6-3
clone size: .
J gene: TRBJ2-7
CDR3 DNA: TGTGCCAGCAGTTACGGATTATGGCAAAGCTCCTACGAGCAGTACTTC
CDR3 protein: CASSYGLWQSSYEQYF

D gene: .
V gene: TRBV7-2
clone size: .
J gene: TRBJ1-2
CDR3 DNA: TGTGCCAGCAGCTCTTCAGGGAACTATGGCTACACCTTC
CDR3 protein: CASSSSGNYGYTF

D gene: TRBD1
V gene: TRBV3-1/TRBV3-2
clone size: .
J gene: TRBJ1-1
CDR3 DNA: TGTGCCAGCTTCCCGCCCGGGGGGGGGCAACCGGGACAGGAGGACACTGAAGCTTTCTTT
CDR3 protein: CASFPPGGGQPGQEDTEAFF

D gene: .
V gene: TRBV7-9
clone size: .
J gene: TRBJ2-7
CDR3 DNA: TGTGCCAGCAGCTCTCCCCCTCGGGTAAACGACGAGCAGTACTTC
CDR3 protein: CASSSPPRVNDEQYF

D gene: .
V gene: TRBV5-3
clone size: few
J gene: TRBJ1-1
CDR3 DNA: TGTGCCAGAAGCTTGGGAAATATGAACACTGAAGCTTTCTTT
CDR3 protein: CARSLGNMNTEAFF

D gene: .
V gene: TRBV2
clone size: few
J gene: TRBJ1-5
CDR3 DNA: TGTGCCAGCAGCGAAAGGACAGCTTTTAATCAGCCCCAGCATTTT
CDR3 protein: CASSERTAFNQPQHF

D gene: .
V gene: TRBV18
clone size: .
J gene: TRBJ1-6
CDR3 DNA: TGTGCCAGCTCACCGGGGGACACCGATAATTCACCCCTCCACTTT
CDR3 protein: CASSPGDTDNSPLHF

D gene: TRBD2
V gene: TRBV3-1/TRBV3-2
clone size: once
J gene: TRBJ2-3
CDR3 DNA: TGTGCCAGTACTAGCGGGGGCCTAACAGGCACAGATACGCAGTATTTT
CDR3 protein: CASTSGGLTGTDTQYF

D gene: .
V gene: TRBV5-1
clone size: once
J gene: TRBJ1-2
CDR3 DNA: TGCGCCAGCAGCTTGGACGCCGGACCTGCCAACTATGGCTACACCTTC
CDR3 protein: CASSLDAGPANYGYTF

D gene: TRBD1
V gene: TRBV6-5
clone size: once
J gene: TRBJ2-5
CDR3 DNA: TGTGCCAGCAGGACAGGGGGGCGGTGGGAGACCCAGTACTTC
CDR3 protein: CASRTGGRWETQYF

D gene: .
V gene: TRBV6-4
clone size: .
J gene: TRBJ1-5
CDR3 DNA: TGTGCCAGCAGTGACCCGAGGTCAGGGGACCCGCAATATCAGCCCCAGCATTTT
CDR3 protein: CASSDPRSGDPQYQPQHF

D gene: TRBD1
V gene: TRBV19
clone size: .
J gene: TRBJ1-2
CDR3 DNA: TGTGCCAGTACCTCCTGGACAGGTTCGCCCTATGGCTACACCTTC
CDR3 protein: CASTSWTGSPYGYTF

D gene: .
V gene: TRBV9
clone size: few
J gene: TRBJ1-6
CDR3 DNA: TGTGCCAGCAGCGTAGATAATGTTTCACCCCTCCACTTT
CDR3 protein: CASSVDNVSPLHF

D gene: TRBD2
V gene: TRBV4-2
clone size: .
J gene: TRBJ2-3
CDR3 DNA: TGTGCCAGCAGCCTTGAGACTAGCGGGGGGTCTAGCACAGATACGCAGTATTTT
CDR3 protein: CASSLETSGGSSTDTQYF

D gene: TRBD1
V gene: TRBV6-5
clone size: .
J gene: TRBJ1-6
CDR3 DNA: TGTGCCAGCGGAGGGGGCGCGGATTCACCCCTCCACTTT
CDR3 protein: CASGGGADSPLHF

D gene: .
V gene: TRBV5-1
clone size: .
J gene: TRBJ2-1
CDR3 DNA: TGCGCCAGCAGCCCGGTAGGGGCCGGAAATGAGCAGTTCTTC
CDR3 protein: CASSPVGAGNEQFF

D gene: .
V gene: TRBV5-1
clone size: .
J gene: TRBJ2-7
CDR3 DNA: TGCGCCAGCAGACCGACAGTTTCCTACGAGCAGTACTTC
CDR3 protein: CASRPTVSYEQYF

D gene: .
V gene: TRBV30
clone size: .
J gene: TRBJ1-5
CDR3 DNA: TGTGCCTGGAGCCCCGGTGACCATAGCAATCAGCCCCAGCATTTT
CDR3 protein: CAWSPGDHSNQPQHF

D gene: TRBD2
V gene: TRBV6-1
clone size: few
J gene: TRBJ2-3
CDR3 DNA: TGTGCCAGCAGTGCCGTAGCGGGGGGTAGCACAGATACGCAGTATTTT
CDR3 protein: CASSAVAGGSTDTQYF

D gene: TRBD2
V gene: TRBV9
clone size: .
J gene: TRBJ2-1
CDR3 DNA: TGTGCCAGCAGCGTGAGCGGGGGGGAGTTCGATGAGCAGTTCTTC
CDR3 protein: CASSVSGGEFDEQFF

D gene: TRBD1
V gene: TRBV15
clone size: .
J gene: TRBJ1-6
CDR3 DNA: TGTGCCACCAGCCCTTGGACAGGGAATAATTCACCCCTCCACTTT
CDR3 protein: CATSPWTGNNSPLHF

D gene: .
V gene: TRBV7-8
clone size: .
J gene: TRBJ2-7
CDR3 DNA: TGTGCCAGCAGCATACCCGGGACGGCCTCCTACGAGCAGTACTTC
CDR3 protein: CASSIPGTASYEQYF

D gene: .
V gene: TRBV6-6
clone size: .
J gene: TRBJ1-2
CDR3 DNA: TGTGCCAGCAGTTTAACCGGGGCCTATGGCTACACCTTC
CDR3 protein: CASSLTGAYGYTF

D gene: .
V gene: TRBV18
clone size: .
J gene: TRBJ2-1
CDR3 DNA: TGTGCCAGCTCACCCTCAGGCTTCTCCTACAATGAGCAGTTCTTC
CDR3 protein: CASSPSGFSYNEQFF

D gene: .
V gene: TRBV30
clone size: few
J gene: TRBJ1-2
CDR3 DNA: TGTGCCTGGGGGCCACAAAACTATGGCTACACCTTC
CDR3 protein: CAWGPQNYGYTF

D gene: .
V gene: TRBV27
clone size: .
J gene: TRBJ2-7
CDR3 DNA: TGTGCCAGCAGTCCCGTGGGGGGTAGGTTCCACGAGCAGTACTTC
CDR3 protein: CASSPVGGRFHEQYF

D gene: .
V gene: TRBV25-1
clone size: .
J gene: TRBJ2-7
CDR3 DNA: TGTGCCAGCAGTGAAACGATAGCCTCCTACGAGCAGTACTTC
CDR3 protein: CASSETIASYEQYF

D gene: TRBD1
V gene: TRBV5-6
clone size: few
J gene: TRBJ2-7
CDR3 DNA: TGTGCCAGCAGCCCCTTCCGCGACAGGGCGGCCTACGAGCAGTACTTC
CDR3 protein: CASSPFRDRAAYEQYF

D gene: .
V gene: TRBV18
clone size: .
J gene: TRBJ2-2
CDR3 DNA: TGTGCCAGCTCACCGGCCAGTGGGGAGCTGTTTTTT
CDR3 protein: CASSPASGELFF

D gene: .
V gene: TRBV18
clone size: .
J gene: TRBJ1-6
CDR3 DNA: TGTGCCAGCTCACCAAGGCGGGGGGATTCACCCCTCCACTTT
CDR3 protein: CASSPRRGDSPLHF

D gene: .
V gene: TRBV25-1
clone size: .
J gene: TRBJ1-2
CDR3 DNA: TGTGCCAGCAGTGAATATTTCAGACAGAATAACGACTATGGCTACACCTTC
CDR3 protein: CASSEYFRQNNDYGYTF

D gene: .
V gene: TRBV12-3/TRBV12-4
clone size: .
J gene: TRBJ1-3
CDR3 DNA: TGTGCCAGCAGTTTTAGAGGAAACACCATATATTTT
CDR3 protein: CASSFRGNTIYF

D gene: .
V gene: TRBV5-1
clone size: .
J gene: TRBJ2-3
CDR3 DNA: TGCGCCAGCAGCTACCGGAGGGGGGATCCCCCCACAGATACGCAGTATTTT
CDR3 protein: CASSYRRGDPPTDTQYF

D gene: .
V gene: TRBV6-5
clone size: .
J gene: TRBJ1-3
CDR3 DNA: TGTGCCAGCAGGGTCTCCAGCAACTCTGGAAACACCATATATTTT
CDR3 protein: CASRVSSNSGNTIYF

D gene: .
V gene: TRBV5-6
clone size: .
J gene: TRBJ2-2
CDR3 DNA: TGTGCCAGCAGCTTGGGCACAATCTACACCGGGGAGCTGTTTTTT
CDR3 protein: CASSLGTIYTGELFF

D gene: .
V gene: TRBV3-1/TRBV3-2
clone size: .
J gene: TRBJ2-1
CDR3 DNA: TGTGCCAGCAGCCAAGACGGGTGGGGCTACAATGAGCAGTTCTTC
CDR3 protein: CASSQDGWGYNEQFF

D gene: .
V gene: TRBV12-5
clone size: .
J gene: TRBJ1-1
CDR3 DNA: TGTGCTAGTGGTTTGACCGGGAACACTGAAGCTTTCTTT
CDR3 protein: CASGLTGNTEAFF

D gene: TRBD1
V gene: TRBV3-1/TRBV3-2
clone size: .
J gene: TRBJ2-7
CDR3 DNA: TGTGCCAGCAGCCAAGAGAGGGCCAGGGGGCGTACCGAGCAGTACTTC
CDR3 protein: CASSQERARGRTEQYF

D gene: .
V gene: TRBV5-8
clone size: .
J gene: TRBJ1-1
CDR3 DNA: TGTGCCAGCAGCTTGGTAAGAAACACTGAAGCTTTCTTT
CDR3 protein: CASSLVRNTEAFF